The 24 T cell receptor beta chains reported below all come from one sample, sequenced in a study of T cells in Graves' hyperthyroidism and ophthalmopathy. Amplification of TCR beta CDR3 regions used RNA as the template. HTBI primers were the set used in a first-round RT-PCR of the TCR CDR3. MiXCR was run by TCRdb on the multiplex PCR reads, yielding one entry per CDR3 protein. The sample holds hundreds of thousands of distinct CDR3 sequences, less than 15% seen once. The sequenced sample consisted of blood. These receptors were taken from a young woman with Graves' hyperthyroidism.

This clonotype has a count of ten or more. This chain uses TRBV27 with TRBJ1-2, with 10 positions matching TRBD1. V lost 6 bases, J lost 6 bases, and 10 bases stayed unmatched. CDR3 size: 15 residues. Germline V lookup: CDR1 MNHEY, CDR2 SMNVEV (reference sequence). The CDR3 protein is CASRGGTGEVDGYTF. DNA of the CDR3: TGTGCCAGCAGGGGAGGGACAGGGGAGGTCGATGGCTACACCTTC.

The table lists this clonotype with many counts. The chain joins TRBV7-3 to TRBJ1-1; D perhaps matches TRBD1 (6 bases). The CDR3 is 15 amino acids. Per the germline V gene, CDR1 is SGHTA and CDR2 is FQGTGA. Trimming took 1 base from V and 2 from J, leaving 11 bases between them. The CDR3 DNA reads as TGTGCCAGCAGCTTAAGGGGGCCGCCCAACACTGAAGCTTTCTTT. Translated: CASSLRGPPNTEAFF.

Comment on this clonotype: A much larger clone lies one base from this, so it may be a read error. The rearrangement joins TRBV12-3 or TRBV12-4 to TRBJ2-4; D call uncertain. The CDR3 contains 12 residues. Trimming removed 6 bases at V and 6 bases at J, with 9 bases between. The CDR3 DNA is TGTGCCAGCAGCCCCTCAGGAAACATTCAGTACTTC. Translated: CASSPSGNIQYF.

The sample holds a few counts of this clonotype. The chain uses TRBV6-1 and TRBJ2-1; 14 bases fit TRBD2. CDR3 length: 17 amino acids. Germline V CDR1 and CDR2: MNHNS, SASEGT. V lost 5 bases, J lost 5 bases, and 8 bases stayed unmatched. Here the CDR3 reads CASSHGLAGGHNNEQFF. The CDR3 DNA sequence: TGTGCCAGCAGTCACGGACTAGCGGGGGGCCATAACAATGAGCAGTTCTTC.

Many counts were recorded for this clonotype. V is TRBV7-9 and J is TRBJ2-2, with unresolved D. Germline V gene data show CDR1 as SEHNR and CDR2 as FQNEAQ (reference sequence). V was pared by 11 bases and J by 0 bases, with 13 bases between. The CDR3 consists of 14 residues. CDR3 sequence: CAAQPPPNTGELFF. The CDR3 DNA is TGTGCCGCCCAACCACCTCCGAACACCGGGGAGCTGTTTTTT.

This clonotype was recorded many times. The chain couples TRBV20-1 to TRBJ2-1, with a tentative D call TRBD2 (5 bases). The CDR3 spans 14 residues. V was clipped by 3 bases and J by 8 bases, with 17 bases between them. The germline CDR1 and CDR2 sequences are DFQATT and SNEGSKA (reference sequence). CDR3 protein: CSASREGLRDEQFF. The CDR3 DNA follows: TGCAGTGCTAGCCGTGAGGGCCTTCGCGATGAGCAGTTCTTC.

This clonotype has just a few counts. This chain uses TRBV19 with TRBJ2-1; unclear D gene. The CDR3 loop spans 14 amino acids. Germline V lookup: CDR1 LNHDA, CDR2 SQIVND (reference sequence). The ends were cut back, 5 bases at V and 4 bases at J, with 12 bases in the middle. CDR3: CASSLGYMYNEQFF. In DNA, the CDR3 is TGTGCCAGTAGTCTGGGCTACATGTACAATGAGCAGTTCTTC. Full variable domain (outside the CDR3, taken from reference TRBV19 and TRBJ2-1): DGGITQSPKYLFRKEGQNVTLSCEQNLNHDAMYWYRQDPGQGLRLIYYSQIVNDFQKGDIAEGYSVSREKKESFPLTVTSAQKNPTAFYLCASSLGYMYNEQFFGPGTRLTVL.

V and J are TRBV28 and TRBJ1-4, with D possibly TRBD1 on 6 matching bases. The V gene's germline CDR1 is MDHEN and CDR2 SYDVKM. This CDR3 contains 12 residues. V was shortened by 5 bases and J by 13 bases, with 14 bases between the two germline ends. The CDR3 sequence: CASSPQGLRLFF. CDR3 coding DNA: TGTGCCAGCAGTCCTCAGGGGTTGAGACTGTTTTTT.

The chain uses TRBV3-1 and TRBJ2-2; 10 nucleotides line up with TRBD2. This CDR3 is 18 amino acids long. The V and J ends lost 4 bases and 2 bases, in that order; junction bases with no gene match: 10. The germline CDR1 and CDR2 sequences are LGHDT and YNNKEL (reference sequence). CDR3 amino acids: CASSPRFLAGVNTGELFF. The CDR3 DNA reads TGTGCCAGCAGCCCCAGATTCCTAGCGGGGGTAAACACCGGGGAGCTGTTTTTT.

This clonotype was detected many times. The chain uses TRBV7-9 and TRBJ2-1, with D unresolved. Germline V gene sequence: CDR1 SEHNR, CDR2 FQNEAQ (reference sequence). Trimming removed 2 bases at V and 4 bases at J, with 9 bases between. The CDR3 covers 14 residues. CDR3 residues: CASSLKGRYNEQFF. The CDR3 nucleotides read TGTGCCAGCAGCTTAAAAGGACGGTACAATGAGCAGTTCTTC.

This clonotype was seen at least ten times. The chain joins TRBV7-6 to TRBJ2-1; D is unresolved. The germline V gene encodes CDR1 SGHVS and CDR2 FNYEAQ. This CDR3 has 11 residues. Trimming removed 1 base from V and 12 bases from J, with 7 bases in between. The CDR3 reads CASSLGVGQFF. The CDR3 bases are TGTGCCAGCAGCTTAGGAGTCGGGCAGTTCTTC.

In this sample, this clonotype turned up many times. CDR3 nucleotide sequence: TGCGCCAGCAGCTTGGGCGCCACAGGGTGGGTTACAGATACGCAGTATTTT. Protein product: CASSLGATGWVTDTQYF. The chain joins TRBV5-1 to TRBJ2-3; possible D gene TRBD1, 6 bases. The CDR3 spans 17 residues. CDR1 is SGHRS, CDR2 YFSETQ, per germline. V lost 0 bases to trimming and J lost 3 bases, with 17 bases between them.

This clonotype was counted ten times or more. The chain joins TRBV11-2 to TRBJ2-7, with 7 bases aligning to TRBD1. The CDR3 is 14 residues long. The germline V gene encodes CDR1 SGHAT and CDR2 FQNNGV. The J segment lost 2 bases and the V segment lost 4 bases, leaving 5 bases of the junction unmatched. CDR3 loop: CASSSGQAPYEQYF. As DNA, the CDR3 is TGTGCCAGCAGCTCAGGACAGGCGCCCTACGAGCAGTACTTC.

On this clonotype: A much larger clone differs from this one at a single base, so this may be a read error. The J gene is TRBJ2-1, the V gene TRBV27, with TRBD2 as a possible D gene (5 bases). The assigned J gene may be wrong: the sequence end matches TRBJ2-7 better. Germline CDR1 and CDR2: MNHEY and SMNVEV (reference sequence). CDR3 length equals 11 residues. This CDR3 reads CASEFGNEQYF. CDR3 coding DNA: TGTGCCAGCGAATTCGGGAATGAGCAGTACTTC.

The CDR3 loop is CASSPRGDLNTGELFF. CDR3 bases: TGTGCCAGCTCCCCTCGAGGGGATCTAAACACCGGGGAGCTGTTTTTT. The chain recombines TRBV6-1 with TRBJ2-2, with D perhaps given as TRBD1 or TRBD2 (5 bases each). The CDR3 length is 16 residues. Germline V gene data show CDR1 as MNHNS and CDR2 as SASEGT. Trimming removed 8 bases at V and 2 bases at J, with 18 bases between.

This clonotype was seen more than once but under ten times. V and J are TRBV19 and TRBJ2-3; 7 bases fit TRBD2. CDR1 and CDR2 (germline): LNHDA, SQIVND (reference sequence). The length of the CDR3 is 15 residues. J gave up 3 bases and V 7 bases, and 10 bases lay outside the gene matches. Here the CDR3 reads CASTDTWGGTDTQYF. The CDR3 DNA sequence: TGTGCCAGTACCGATACCTGGGGGGGGACAGATACGCAGTATTTT. Complete variable domain (other parts from reference TRBV19 and TRBJ2-3): DGGITQSPKYLFRKEGQNVTLSCEQNLNHDAMYWYRQDPGQGLRLIYYSQIVNDFQKGDIAEGYSVSREKKESFPLTVTSAQKNPTAFYLCASTDTWGGTDTQYFGPGTRLTVL.

This clonotype was seen at least ten times. The CDR3 protein is CASSLQGIDTEAFF. The CDR3 bases are TGTGCCAGCAGTTTACAGGGGATTGACACTGAAGCTTTCTTT. V usage is TRBV12-3 or TRBV12-4 and J usage is TRBJ1-1; D might be TRBD1 (6 bases). The CDR3 has 14 residues. V was pared by 2 bases and J by 3 bases, with 10 bases between.

Many counts were recorded for this clonotype. This chain uses TRBV6-1 with TRBJ2-7; D might be TRBD2 (5 bases). The germline V gene has CDR1 MNHNS and CDR2 SASEGT. Trimming took off 7 bases at V and 4 bases at J, with 14 bases between the two ends. The CDR3 is made up of 13 amino acids. In nucleotides, the CDR3 is TGTGCCAGCACCGAACTAGGGCAGTACGAGCAGTACTTC. It codes for CASTELGQYEQYF.

This clonotype was counted ten times or more. The chain combines TRBV30 with TRBJ2-4, with D perhaps matching TRBD2 (5 bases). The V end was cut by 7 bases, the J end by 11 bases, with 15 bases between. Per germline, CDR1 GTSNPN and CDR2 SVGIG (reference sequence). The CDR3 is made up of 11 amino acids. DNA for the CDR3: TGTGCCTACTCGGGGAGATTAGTTCAGTACTTC. Translation: CAYSGRLVQYF.

This clonotype was counted between two and nine times. The V and J genes are TRBV6-1 and TRBJ1-1; the D gene is possibly TRBD1 (5 bases). CDR3 length: 14 amino acids. CDR1 and CDR2 from the germline V gene are MNHNS and SASEGT. Trimming removed 2 bases from V and 1 base from J, with 8 bases in between. The DNA of the CDR3 is TGTGCCAGCAGTGAAACAGGATGGAACACTGAAGCTTTCTTT. Residues: CASSETGWNTEAFF.

The rearrangement joins TRBV11-2 to TRBJ2-2; perhaps TRBD2 as D (5 bases). The CDR3 extends over 16 amino acids. CDR1 SGHAT and CDR2 FQNNGV come from the germline V gene. Trimming removed 2 bases from V and 0 bases from J, with 10 bases in between. Written as DNA, the CDR3 is TGTGCCAGCAGCTTATTCAGGAGGACGAACACCGGGGAGCTGTTTTTT. Amino acid sequence: CASSLFRRTNTGELFF.

This clonotype appeared many times. This chain joins TRBV6-2 or TRBV6-3 and TRBJ1-2; 9 nucleotides match TRBD1. V shed 6 bases, J shed 5 bases, and the junction held 10 bases outside the gene matches. The CDR3 contains 15 residues. Germline loops: CDR1 MNHEY, CDR2 SVGEGT. This CDR3 is CASSDIPGTGYGYTF. The CDR3 coding sequence is TGTGCCAGCAGCGACATCCCCGGGACAGGGTATGGCTACACCTTC.

This clonotype has at least ten counts. CDR3 DNA sequence: TGTGCCAGCAGTCATCGGACCGGGACCTACGAGCAGTACTTC. It translates to CASSHRTGTYEQYF. The chain has TRBV6-2 or TRBV6-3 and TRBJ2-7; D might be TRBD2 (5 bases). The CDR3 extends over 14 amino acids. CDR1 and CDR2 (germline): MNHEY, SVGEGT. Between the trimmed V and J ends, which lost 5 bases and 2 bases, there was a span of 13 bases.

This clonotype came up many times. The chain employs TRBV12-5 and TRBJ2-3; TRBD2 matches 14 bases. The CDR3 consists of 18 residues. CDR1 is LGHNT and CDR2 is FRNRAP in the germline V gene. The V segment lost 1 base and the J segment 2 bases; nucleotides outside the gene matches: 5. The CDR3 here is CASGLGLAGGIYTDTQYF. The DNA for the CDR3 is TGTGCTAGTGGTTTGGGACTAGCGGGGGGGATTTACACAGATACGCAGTATTTT.